This TCR beta chain appears in the sequencing data of a study of blood T cell repertoires in COVID-19. About the research overall: The study drew acute and convalescent COVID-19 samples from the United States, Italy and Spain. T cells, B-cell-depleted T cells, or PBMCs supplied cDNA or gDNA.

Authors' methods: Counts of nucleated cells, estimated from reference gene primer amplification, were obtained. Sequencing was performed with immunoSEQ multiplex PCR; in TCRdb, only in-frame clones are kept and a portion is missing. V, J and clone size are those of that table, while D and trimming were read from the DNA. The table includes more than 55,000 clones, about 87% detected once. Germline V gene lookup returns CDR1 MNHEY and CDR2 SVGAGI. The J segment lost 4 bases and the V segment lost 10 bases, leaving 7 bases of the junction unmatched. The CDR3 spans 14 residues. The chain carries TRBV6-5 and TRBJ2-3; 11 nucleotides match TRBD2. The sequence was obtained from a human donor with active COVID-19. The donor label of this sample is uncertain. Sequencing used peripheral blood. The CDR3 reads CATRTGLAADTQYF. The CDR3 bases are TGTGCCACCAGAACGGGACTAGCGGCAGATACGCAGTATTTT.